Listed below are T cell receptor beta chains from one sample, sequenced in a study of shared clonotypes between healthy human individuals. Clones were read by immunoSEQ multiplex PCR, and TCRdb kept only the in-frame ones, dropping some. Among millions of clones, approximately 95% were seen once, and the ten largest hold under 0.45%. Source material: naive CD4+ T cells from PBMCs. The receptor source for this set is a man aged 18 to 30 in good health. Some clones in this sample may be carry-over from other donors' samples. The CDR3 runs from the conserved cysteine through the conserved F or W. A D gene is named only where the DNA matches it firmly. A row's size may be missing; if present it is once, few, many or a size class.

TRBV2	TRBJ2-7	-	-	CASLLPDSYEQYF	TGTGCCAGCCTCCTTCCCGACTCCTACGAGCAGTACTTC
TRBV7-9	TRBJ2-5	-	-	CASWTPQETQYF	TGTGCCAGCTGGACTCCTCAAGAGACCCAGTACTTC
TRBV5-1	TRBJ2-4	TRBD1	-	CASTMAGTGKNIQYF	TGCGCCAGCACCATGGCCGGGACAGGCAAAAACATTCAGTACTTC
TRBV5-1	TRBJ1-1	-	-	CASSLEGVYTEAFF	TGCGCCAGCAGCTTGGAAGGAGTGTACACTGAAGCTTTCTTT
TRBV20-1	TRBJ1-4	-	-	CSAPEGGKLFF	TGCAGTGCCCCAGAGGGGGGAAAACTGTTTTTT
TRBV7-9	TRBJ2-7	TRBD2	-	CASSSPTRGLAASPYEQYF	TGTGCCAGCAGCTCTCCTACCCGAGGACTAGCGGCGAGCCCCTACGAGCAGTACTTC
TRBV2	TRBJ2-1	TRBD2	-	CASRKGLADYNEQFF	TGTGCCAGCAGGAAGGGACTAGCGGATTACAATGAGCAGTTCTTC
TRBV28	TRBJ2-2	TRBD1	few	CASRAGQGGSGELFF	TGTGCCAGCAGAGCCGGACAGGGTGGGAGCGGGGAGCTGTTTTTT
TRBV5-1	TRBJ2-1	-	-	CASSWKPGVGSYNEQFF	TGCGCCAGCAGCTGGAAGCCAGGGGTTGGCTCCTACAATGAGCAGTTCTTC
TRBV9	TRBJ2-3	-	-	CASSVVASTDTQYF	TGTGCCAGCAGCGTAGTGGCTAGCACAGATACGCAGTATTTT
TRBV28	TRBJ1-5	-	few	CASSLPGWPQHF	TGTGCCAGCAGTTTACCAGGGTGGCCCCAGCATTTT
TRBV5-8	TRBJ2-7	TRBD2	-	CASSFLIVPSGQSSYEQYF	TGTGCCAGCAGCTTTTTAATTGTGCCTAGCGGGCAGAGCTCCTACGAGCAGTACTTC
TRBV5-4	TRBJ2-5	TRBD1	once	CASSPRDRGIGAQYF	TGTGCCAGCAGCCCCCGGGACAGGGGGATCGGGGCCCAGTACTTC
TRBV7-9	TRBJ2-5	-	-	CASSLMRLGGGQETQYF	TGTGCCAGCAGCTTAATGAGATTGGGGGGAGGTCAAGAGACCCAGTACTTC
TRBV7-3	TRBJ2-7	-	-	CASSSGPQRGEQYF	TGTGCCAGCAGCTCCGGACCCCAAAGAGGCGAGCAGTACTTC
TRBV27	TRBJ2-7	-	-	CASSFPGSYEQYF	TGTGCCAGCAGTTTTCCAGGCTCCTACGAGCAGTACTTC
TRBV19	TRBJ1-1	-	-	CASSIWGVLNTEAFF	TGTGCCAGTAGTATATGGGGGGTGCTGAACACTGAAGCTTTCTTT
TRBV29-1	TRBJ2-7	-	-	CSVVVQHYSYEQYF	TGCAGCGTGGTCGTCCAGCACTACTCCTACGAGCAGTACTTC
TRBV7-9	TRBJ2-1	TRBD2	once	CASSLVVGGAYNEQFF	TGTGCCAGCAGCTTAGTGGTGGGAGGGGCCTACAATGAGCAGTTCTTC
TRBV4-2	TRBJ2-7	TRBD2	-	CASSQDVVAGVDEQYF	TGTGCCAGCAGCCAAGATGTGGTAGCGGGAGTCGATGAGCAGTACTTC
TRBV27	TRBJ1-1	-	-	CASSLYVGNTEAFF	TGTGCCAGCAGTTTATACGTAGGGAACACTGAAGCTTTCTTT
TRBV18	TRBJ1-3	-	-	CASSPLRENTIYF	TGTGCCAGCTCACCACTCAGAGAAAACACCATATATTTT